These 24 T cell receptor beta chains originate from one sample sequenced in a study of cytomegalovirus exposure and HLA in healthy donors. The primer mix had 60 Vbeta and 13 Jbeta primers. The assay was immunoSEQ multiplex PCR, and TCRdb's table has in-frame clones only and misses some. The table shows 90,000 to 140,000 clones, with nearly 80% occurring only once. The sample taken for sequencing was PBMCs. These TCRs come from a man younger than 45 in good health and CMV-seronegative.

This chain uses TRBV6-5 with TRBJ2-5, with TRBD2 matching 15 bases. Trimming took 4 bases from V and 4 from J; bases not matched to a gene: 4. The length of the CDR3 is 16 residues. Germline CDR1 and CDR2: MNHEY and SVGAGI. Here the CDR3 DNA reads TGTGCCAGCAGTTTCGGGACTAGCGGGAGGAGAGAGACCCAGTACTTC. Its protein product is CASSFGTSGRRETQYF.

The chain has TRBV14 and TRBJ1-3; D not resolved. The CDR3 is 13 amino acids. Trimming took off 1 base at V and 5 bases at J, with 6 bases between the two ends. Germline V gene data show CDR1 as SGHDN and CDR2 as FVKESK. The CDR3 DNA follows: TGTGCCAGCAGCCAAGTCGCTAGAAACACCATATATTTT. It yields the protein CASSQVARNTIYF.

V is TRBV6-5 and J is TRBJ1-1; 7 bases agree with TRBD1. The J segment lost 3 bases and the V segment lost 0 bases, leaving 4 bases of the junction unmatched. The germline gives CDR1 MNHEY, CDR2 SVGAGI. This CDR3 region has 15 residues. The CDR3 DNA is TGTGCCAGCAGTTACTCGGGGGACAGCGACACTGAAGCTTTCTTT. Amino acid sequence: CASSYSGDSDTEAFF.

The chain employs TRBV19 and TRBJ1-3; possibly TRBD1 for D (5 bases). Trimming cost V 3 bases and J 4 bases, with 10 bases left between them. Per germline, CDR1 LNHDA and CDR2 SQIVND (reference sequence). The CDR3 is made up of 14 amino acids. The chain's CDR3 is CASSMTAGGNTIYF. The CDR3 coding sequence is TGTGCCAGTAGTATGACAGCGGGCGGAAACACCATATATTTT.

This clone was seen a few times. The genes are TRBV5-1 and TRBJ2-7; 11 bases line up with TRBD1. This CDR3 is built from 14 residues. The germline CDR1 and CDR2 sequences are SGHRS and YFSETQ. With V trimmed by 5 bases and J by 5 bases, 6 bases remained unmatched. The CDR3 sequence: CASRSGTGGHEQYF. The DNA of the CDR3 is TGCGCCAGCAGATCCGGGACAGGGGGACACGAGCAGTACTTC.

Only a few counts were recorded for this clone. The V gene is TRBV29-1, the J gene TRBJ2-1; D possibly corresponds to TRBD2 (6 bases). CDR1 is SQVTM and CDR2 is ANQGSEA in the germline V gene. This CDR3 region has 14 residues. Trimming pared 3 bases from V and 6 bases from J, leaving 15 bases between. The CDR3 DNA follows: TGCAGCGTTGATCGGCGGGGAGAGATCAATGAGCAGTTCTTC. Protein product: CSVDRRGEINEQFF.

This clone was seen only once. The chain is built from TRBV7-2 and TRBJ1-2; D is unclear. The CDR3 has 15 residues. V was cut by 1 base and J by 0 bases, with 9 bases left in between. The V gene's germline CDR1 is SGHTA and CDR2 FQGNSA. The CDR3 loop reads CASSLGTSANYGYTF. In DNA form, the CDR3 reads TGTGCCAGCAGCTTAGGCACTTCTGCTAACTATGGCTACACCTTC.

The J gene is TRBJ1-1, the V gene TRBV7-8, with 7 bases fitting TRBD1. The junction had 13 bases not matched to a gene; V was cut back by 5 bases and J by 4 bases. The CDR3 is 16 residues long. From germline, CDR1 is SGHVS and CDR2 FQNEAQ. In DNA form, the CDR3 reads TGTGCCAGCAGCCCCCAGCTCGACAGGGATGGCACTGAAGCTTTCTTT. This sequence encodes CASSPQLDRDGTEAFF.

This chain links TRBV28 with TRBJ2-5; 7 bases map to TRBD2. This CDR3 spans 15 amino acids. In germline, CDR1 is MDHEN, CDR2 SYDVKM. The ends lost 3 bases at V and 5 bases at J; junction bases unmatched: 9. Written as DNA, the CDR3 is TGTGCCAGCAGTTTGTCCCTGGGGGGGACCGAGACCCAGTACTTC. This gives the protein CASSLSLGGTETQYF.

The V and J genes are TRBV27 and TRBJ1-4; D is possibly TRBD1 (6 bases). Deletions cut 0 bases from V and 4 bases from J, with 15 bases between. Germline CDR1 reads MNHEY; CDR2 reads SMNVEV (reference sequence). The CDR3 extends over 17 amino acids. The CDR3 nucleotides are TGTGCCAGCAGTTTATCGGGAATTACAGGGAGTAATGAAAAACTGTTTTTT. Protein sequence: CASSLSGITGSNEKLFF.

The chain is built from TRBV9 and TRBJ1-4, with D unclear. The CDR3 is 15 amino acids. Per the germline V gene, CDR1 is SGDLS and CDR2 is YYNGEE. V was cut by 3 bases and J by 7 bases, with 16 bases left in between. CDR3 amino acids: CASSALGVGGEKLFF. DNA for the CDR3: TGTGCCAGCAGCGCACTCGGGGTGGGAGGTGAAAAACTGTTTTTT.

This clone was picked up one time. The genes are TRBV4-1 and TRBJ1-3; the D gene is possibly TRBD1 (5 bases). This CDR3 region has 17 residues. V dropped 1 base and J dropped 2 bases, with 15 bases sitting between them. Germline CDR1 reads MGHRA; CDR2 reads YSYEKL. In nucleotides, the CDR3 is TGCGCCAGCAGCCAAGGGCCGGGGGTTTCTGCTGGAAACACCATATATTTT. This codes for CASSQGPGVSAGNTIYF.

The J gene is TRBJ2-1, the V gene TRBV5-6, with 10 bases aligning to TRBD2. Losses at the gene ends were 0 bases for V and 0 bases for J; bases not matched to a gene: 6. Germline V gene sequence: CDR1 SGHDT, CDR2 YYEEEE. This CDR3 is 18 amino acids long. The CDR3 DNA reads TGTGCCAGCAGCTTGGACGGGCCTAGCGGGAGCTCCTACAATGAGCAGTTCTTC. This codes for CASSLDGPSGSSYNEQFF.

The chain combines TRBV6-4 with TRBJ2-3, with TRBD1 identical over 8 bases. The CDR3 is 17 amino acids. In germline, CDR1 is MRHNA, CDR2 SNTAGT. Unmatched junction bases numbered 12, after V lost 7 bases and J lost 0 bases. The CDR3 here is CASNRQGKAASTDTQYF. The CDR3 DNA sequence: TGTGCCAGCAATCGACAGGGGAAGGCCGCTAGCACAGATACGCAGTATTTT.

This clone was seen once. The chain uses TRBV4-1 and TRBJ1-3; D is unresolved. This CDR3 region has 15 residues. The V end was cut by 4 bases, the J end by 0 bases, with 10 bases between. Germline V gives CDR1 MGHRA, CDR2 YSYEKL. CDR3 loop: CASSPLGLSGNTIYF. In DNA form, the CDR3 reads TGCGCCAGCAGCCCGCTTGGGCTCTCTGGAAACACCATATATTTT.

The chain joins TRBV7-9 to TRBJ1-2; TRBD1 aligns across 7 bases. CDR1 is SEHNR and CDR2 is FQNEAQ in the germline V gene (reference sequence). After removal of 4 bases from V and 4 bases from J, the junction contained 9 bases not matched to a gene. The CDR3 loop spans 15 amino acids. Written as DNA, the CDR3 is TGTGCCAGCAGCTCTAATCCAAAGGGGGCCTATGGCTACACCTTC. It yields the protein CASSSNPKGAYGYTF.

This clone was seen a single time. This chain links TRBV10-1 with TRBJ2-2, with 8 nucleotides matching TRBD1. The CDR3 covers 15 residues. The germline CDR1 and CDR2 sequences are WNHNN and SYGVQD (reference sequence). V was clipped by 5 bases and J by 4 bases; unmatched bases: 6. CDR3 region: CASSLDRDSTGELFF. Written as DNA, the CDR3 is TGCGCCAGCAGTCTGGACAGGGACTCCACCGGGGAGCTGTTTTTT.

The chain is built from TRBV9 and TRBJ1-2, with 8 bases identical to TRBD1. This CDR3 comprises 16 residues. V was pared by 0 bases and J by 3 bases, with 7 bases of the junction left unmatched. CDR1 and CDR2 from the germline V gene are SGDLS and YYNGEE. The CDR3 spells CASSVAPDRDDYGYTF. CDR3 bases: TGTGCCAGCAGCGTAGCCCCGGACAGGGATGACTATGGCTACACCTTC.

The chain recombines TRBV30 with TRBJ1-5; D not resolved. The CDR3 is made up of 13 amino acids. With 0 bases removed from V and 1 base from J, the gap between germline ends came to 4 bases. Germline CDR1 and CDR2: GTSNPN and SVGIG (reference sequence). The CDR3 sequence: CAWSVRSNQPQHF. The CDR3 bases are TGTGCCTGGAGTGTACGGAGCAATCAGCCCCAGCATTTT.

V usage is TRBV4-3 and J usage is TRBJ2-3; 7 nucleotides line up with TRBD1. The CDR3 contains 15 residues. The germline CDR1 and CDR2 sequences are LGHNA and YSLEER. Unmatched junction bases numbered 1, after V lost 0 bases and J lost 1 base. This CDR3 is CASSQDGQGTDTQYF. DNA of the CDR3: TGCGCCAGCAGCCAAGACGGACAGGGCACAGATACGCAGTATTTT.

The chain links TRBV5-1 to TRBJ1-1; 7 bases map to TRBD1. This CDR3 is built from 14 residues. The germline CDR1 and CDR2 sequences are SGHRS and YFSETQ. The ends lost 1 base at V and 5 bases at J; junction bases unmatched: 5. The CDR3 nucleotides read TGCGCCAGCAGCTTGACGAGGGGGCCAACTGAAGCTTTCTTT. Protein: CASSLTRGPTEAFF.

This chain connects TRBV18 to TRBJ1-2; 7 positions match TRBD1. This CDR3 region has 17 residues. With V trimmed by 0 bases and J by 6 bases, 13 bases remained unmatched. Germline CDR1 reads KGHSH; CDR2 reads LQKENI. In nucleotides, the CDR3 is TGTGCCAGCTCACCACCGGTTGGGACAGAGGGTCTACATGGCTACACCTTC. The encoded protein is CASSPPVGTEGLHGYTF.

CDR3 DNA sequence: TGTGCCAGCAGCCCCCATTCCGGGACTAGCGTTAACTCTGAGCAGTACTTC. Its translation is CASSPHSGTSVNSEQYF. The V gene is TRBV7-9, the J gene TRBJ2-7, with 10 nucleotides matching TRBD2. Germline V gene data show CDR1 as SEHNR and CDR2 as FQNEAQ (reference sequence). This CDR3 is built from 17 residues. Trimming at V came to 5 bases and at J to 7 bases, leaving 17 bases not matched to a gene.

CDR3 nucleotides: TGTGCCAGTAGTATTAAACAGGGTTTAAGTTATAATCAGCCCCAGCATTTT. Translation gives CASSIKQGLSYNQPQHF. V usage is TRBV19 and J usage is TRBJ1-5; D perhaps matches TRBD1 (6 bases). V lost 3 bases and J lost 4, with 19 bases in between. The V gene's germline CDR1 is LNHDA and CDR2 SQIVND (reference sequence). CDR3 length: 17 residues.